Listed below are T cell receptor beta chains from one sample, sequenced in a study of CD8 T cells in ankylosing spondylitis. TCRdb independently ran MiXCR on the 5' RACE reads; one entry per CDR3 protein. The sample has 300,000 to 350,000 distinct CDR3 sequences, roughly 14% seen once. Sequenced material: blood, either unsorted or a sorted T cell fraction (not recorded which). Receptors were obtained from a male donor with ankylosing spondylitis or in good health (not recorded which). The CDR3 runs from the conserved cysteine through the conserved F or W. D genes are given only for firm matches. Clone size is shown for a subset of rows, as once, few, many or a class of expanded clone.

CDR3 protein: CASRVQGSYGYTF; CDR3 DNA: TGTGCCAGCAGAGTACAGGGCTCCTATGGCTACACCTTC; D gene: .; V gene: TRBV3-1; clone size: .; J gene: TRBJ1-2
CDR3 protein: CASSLSGEADTQYF; CDR3 DNA: TGTGCCAGCAGCTTGTCGGGGGAGGCAGATACGCAGTATTTT; D gene: .; V gene: TRBV7-2; clone size: .; J gene: TRBJ2-3
CDR3 protein: CASSYRTENTEAFF; CDR3 DNA: TGTGCCAGCAGTTATAGGACCGAGAACACTGAAGCTTTCTTT; D gene: .; V gene: TRBV6-2/TRBV6-3; clone size: .; J gene: TRBJ1-1
CDR3 protein: CASSLQGSQETQYF; CDR3 DNA: TGTGCCAGCAGCTTGCAGGGGTCCCAAGAGACCCAGTACTTC; D gene: .; V gene: TRBV5-6; clone size: .; J gene: TRBJ2-5
CDR3 protein: CSASRFMNTEAFF; CDR3 DNA: TGCAGTGCCTCCAGGTTTATGAACACTGAAGCTTTCTTT; D gene: .; V gene: TRBV20-1; clone size: few; J gene: TRBJ1-1
CDR3 protein: CASSFLAVFGNTQYF; CDR3 DNA: TGTGCCAGCAGCTTCCTAGCGGTATTCGGGAATACGCAGTATTTT; D gene: TRBD2; V gene: TRBV7-2; clone size: many; J gene: TRBJ2-3
CDR3 protein: CATRAGAEETQYF; CDR3 DNA: TGTGCCACCCGGGCGGGAGCCGAGGAGACCCAGTACTTC; D gene: TRBD2; V gene: TRBV3-1; clone size: .; J gene: TRBJ2-5
CDR3 protein: CASSQILYQETQYF; CDR3 DNA: TGCGCCAGCAGCCAGATCCTGTACCAAGAGACCCAGTACTTC; D gene: .; V gene: TRBV4-1; clone size: few; J gene: TRBJ2-5
CDR3 protein: CSVQGRCGTEAFF; CDR3 DNA: TGCAGCGTACAGGGTAGGTGCGGGACTGAAGCTTTCTTT; D gene: .; V gene: TRBV29-1; clone size: .; J gene: TRBJ1-1
CDR3 protein: CASGTGSGELFF; CDR3 DNA: TGTGCCAGCGGTACCGGGTCCGGGGAGCTGTTTTTT; D gene: .; V gene: TRBV18; clone size: few; J gene: TRBJ2-2
CDR3 protein: CATSLDRGGSPLHF; CDR3 DNA: TGTGCCACCTCGCTAGACAGGGGCGGTTCACCCCTCCACTTT; D gene: TRBD1; V gene: TRBV19; clone size: .; J gene: TRBJ1-6
CDR3 protein: CASGGTANTEAFF; CDR3 DNA: TGTGCCAGCGGAGGGACAGCGAACACTGAAGCTTTCTTT; D gene: TRBD1; V gene: TRBV9; clone size: .; J gene: TRBJ1-1
CDR3 protein: CASTPGLSSTNEKLFF; CDR3 DNA: TGTGCCAGCACTCCTGGGTTGAGTTCAACTAATGAAAAACTGTTTTTT; D gene: .; V gene: TRBV2; clone size: .; J gene: TRBJ1-4
CDR3 protein: CSAQMRTEAFF; CDR3 DNA: TGCAGTGCTCAGATGAGGACTGAAGCTTTCTTT; D gene: .; V gene: TRBV20-1; clone size: few; J gene: TRBJ1-1
CDR3 protein: CASSQGTSGATDTQYF; CDR3 DNA: TGCGCCAGCAGCCAAGGAACTAGCGGGGCCACAGATACGCAGTATTTT; D gene: TRBD2; V gene: TRBV4-1; clone size: few; J gene: TRBJ2-3
CDR3 protein: CASSQGTGEETQYF; CDR3 DNA: TGTGCCAGCAGCCAGGGGACAGGGGAAGAGACCCAGTACTTC; D gene: TRBD1; V gene: TRBV4-2; clone size: few; J gene: TRBJ2-5
CDR3 protein: CATSHDREGEKLFF; CDR3 DNA: TGTGCCACCAGCCACGACAGGGAGGGTGAAAAACTGTTTTTT; D gene: TRBD1; V gene: TRBV15; clone size: few; J gene: TRBJ1-4
CDR3 protein: CASSQDGTSLKTQYF; CDR3 DNA: TGTGCCAGCAGCCAAGATGGCACTTCCTTAAAGACCCAGTACTTC; D gene: .; V gene: TRBV3-1; clone size: .; J gene: TRBJ2-5
CDR3 protein: CASKGGLWSQETQYF; CDR3 DNA: TGCGCCAGCAAAGGGGGACTATGGTCCCAAGAGACCCAGTACTTC; D gene: .; V gene: TRBV5-1; clone size: few; J gene: TRBJ2-5
CDR3 protein: CASSLARGGTGELFF; CDR3 DNA: TGTGCCAGCAGCTTAGCTCGGGGGGGCACCGGGGAGCTGTTTTTT; D gene: TRBD2; V gene: TRBV7-8; clone size: few; J gene: TRBJ2-2
CDR3 protein: CSAREAGISGSNEQFF; CDR3 DNA: TGCAGTGCTAGAGAGGCGGGGATTAGCGGGAGCAATGAGCAGTTCTTC; D gene: TRBD2; V gene: TRBV20-1; clone size: few; J gene: TRBJ2-1
CDR3 protein: CASSNSGGTANTGELFF; CDR3 DNA: TGCGCCAGCAGCAATAGCGGGGGGACCGCGAACACCGGGGAGCTGTTTTTT; D gene: TRBD2; V gene: TRBV5-1; clone size: .; J gene: TRBJ2-2
CDR3 protein: CASSASTASTIYF; CDR3 DNA: TGTGCCAGCAGCGCCTCGACTGCTTCGACCATATATTTT; D gene: .; V gene: TRBV9; clone size: .; J gene: TRBJ1-3
CDR3 protein: CASSEITGGPGTQYF; CDR3 DNA: TGTGCCAGCAGTGAAATCACCGGGGGCCCGGGTACGCAGTATTTT; D gene: .; V gene: TRBV6-1; clone size: .; J gene: TRBJ2-3
CDR3 protein: CATSPGSGANVLTF; CDR3 DNA: TGTGCCACCAGTCCGGGGTCAGGGGCCAACGTCCTGACTTTC; D gene: .; V gene: TRBV24-1; clone size: .; J gene: TRBJ2-6
CDR3 protein: CASSLRQGRTDTQYF; CDR3 DNA: TGTGCCAGCAGCTTGAGACAGGGGAGAACAGATACGCAGTATTTT; D gene: TRBD1; V gene: TRBV7-9; clone size: many; J gene: TRBJ2-3
CDR3 protein: CSARPGGTEAFF; CDR3 DNA: TGCAGTGCTAGGCCAGGGGGCACTGAAGCTTTCTTT; D gene: TRBD1; V gene: TRBV20-1; clone size: .; J gene: TRBJ1-1
CDR3 protein: CASSVRDRFYEQYF; CDR3 DNA: TGTGCCAGCAGCGTCCGGGACAGATTCTACGAGCAGTACTTC; D gene: TRBD1; V gene: TRBV7-6; clone size: .; J gene: TRBJ2-7
CDR3 protein: CAASLGQRSYEQYF; CDR3 DNA: TGTGCCGCCTCACTCGGACAGCGATCCTACGAGCAGTACTTC; D gene: .; V gene: TRBV10-3; clone size: few; J gene: TRBJ2-7
CDR3 protein: CASSLVRGEKLFF; CDR3 DNA: TGTGCCAGCAGTTTAGTAAGAGGGGAAAAACTGTTTTTT; D gene: .; V gene: TRBV3-1; clone size: .; J gene: TRBJ1-4
CDR3 protein: CASGTSGRATDTQYF; CDR3 DNA: TGTGCCAGCGGGACTAGCGGGAGGGCCACAGATACGCAGTATTTT; D gene: TRBD2; V gene: TRBV6-1; clone size: .; J gene: TRBJ2-3
CDR3 protein: CASSRIGGRGEQYF; CDR3 DNA: TGTGCCAGCAGCCGGATCGGCGGGAGAGGAGAGCAGTACTTC; D gene: TRBD2; V gene: TRBV11-2; clone size: .; J gene: TRBJ2-7
CDR3 protein: CASSPGDLSKFEQYF; CDR3 DNA: TGTGCCAGCTCACCCGGGGACTTGTCAAAATTTGAGCAGTACTTC; D gene: .; V gene: TRBV18; clone size: few; J gene: TRBJ2-7
CDR3 protein: CASSLALDTEAFF; CDR3 DNA: TGCGCCAGCAGCTTGGCCCTAGACACTGAAGCTTTCTTT; D gene: .; V gene: TRBV5-1; clone size: .; J gene: TRBJ1-1
CDR3 protein: CASSQRGASPLHF; CDR3 DNA: TGTGCCAGCAGCCAGAGGGGGGCGTCGCCCCTCCACTTT; D gene: .; V gene: TRBV3-1; clone size: few; J gene: TRBJ1-6
CDR3 protein: CASSLAGAYGYTF; CDR3 DNA: TGTGCCAGCAGTTTAGCAGGGGCCTATGGCTACACCTTC; D gene: .; V gene: TRBV12-3/TRBV12-4; clone size: .; J gene: TRBJ1-2
CDR3 protein: CASSQGQGDTQYF; CDR3 DNA: TGCGCCAGCAGCCAAGGACAGGGAGATACGCAGTATTTT; D gene: TRBD1; V gene: TRBV4-1; clone size: few; J gene: TRBJ2-3
CDR3 protein: CASSVEAGGPNEQFF; CDR3 DNA: TGTGCCAGCAGCGTAGAGGCGGGAGGGCCAAATGAGCAGTTCTTC; D gene: TRBD2; V gene: TRBV9; clone size: .; J gene: TRBJ2-1
CDR3 protein: CASGYHRDVYNEQFF; CDR3 DNA: TGTGCTAGTGGTTACCACCGGGACGTCTACAATGAGCAGTTCTTC; D gene: .; V gene: TRBV12-5; clone size: .; J gene: TRBJ2-1